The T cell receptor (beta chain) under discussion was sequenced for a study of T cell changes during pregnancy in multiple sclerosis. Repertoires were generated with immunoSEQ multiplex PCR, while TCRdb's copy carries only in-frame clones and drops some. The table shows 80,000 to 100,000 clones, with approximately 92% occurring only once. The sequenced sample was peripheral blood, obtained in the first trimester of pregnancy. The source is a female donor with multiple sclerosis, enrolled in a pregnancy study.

In DNA, the CDR3 is TGTGCTAGTGCCCGGGAGGGCGGCAGGGATGAGCAGTTCTTC. It yields the protein CASAREGGRDEQFF. The chain recombines TRBV12-5 with TRBJ2-1; 8 positions agree with TRBD2. Per the germline V gene, CDR1 is LGHNT and CDR2 is FRNRAP. J lost 8 bases, V lost 7 bases, and 10 bases had no gene match. The CDR3 covers 14 residues.